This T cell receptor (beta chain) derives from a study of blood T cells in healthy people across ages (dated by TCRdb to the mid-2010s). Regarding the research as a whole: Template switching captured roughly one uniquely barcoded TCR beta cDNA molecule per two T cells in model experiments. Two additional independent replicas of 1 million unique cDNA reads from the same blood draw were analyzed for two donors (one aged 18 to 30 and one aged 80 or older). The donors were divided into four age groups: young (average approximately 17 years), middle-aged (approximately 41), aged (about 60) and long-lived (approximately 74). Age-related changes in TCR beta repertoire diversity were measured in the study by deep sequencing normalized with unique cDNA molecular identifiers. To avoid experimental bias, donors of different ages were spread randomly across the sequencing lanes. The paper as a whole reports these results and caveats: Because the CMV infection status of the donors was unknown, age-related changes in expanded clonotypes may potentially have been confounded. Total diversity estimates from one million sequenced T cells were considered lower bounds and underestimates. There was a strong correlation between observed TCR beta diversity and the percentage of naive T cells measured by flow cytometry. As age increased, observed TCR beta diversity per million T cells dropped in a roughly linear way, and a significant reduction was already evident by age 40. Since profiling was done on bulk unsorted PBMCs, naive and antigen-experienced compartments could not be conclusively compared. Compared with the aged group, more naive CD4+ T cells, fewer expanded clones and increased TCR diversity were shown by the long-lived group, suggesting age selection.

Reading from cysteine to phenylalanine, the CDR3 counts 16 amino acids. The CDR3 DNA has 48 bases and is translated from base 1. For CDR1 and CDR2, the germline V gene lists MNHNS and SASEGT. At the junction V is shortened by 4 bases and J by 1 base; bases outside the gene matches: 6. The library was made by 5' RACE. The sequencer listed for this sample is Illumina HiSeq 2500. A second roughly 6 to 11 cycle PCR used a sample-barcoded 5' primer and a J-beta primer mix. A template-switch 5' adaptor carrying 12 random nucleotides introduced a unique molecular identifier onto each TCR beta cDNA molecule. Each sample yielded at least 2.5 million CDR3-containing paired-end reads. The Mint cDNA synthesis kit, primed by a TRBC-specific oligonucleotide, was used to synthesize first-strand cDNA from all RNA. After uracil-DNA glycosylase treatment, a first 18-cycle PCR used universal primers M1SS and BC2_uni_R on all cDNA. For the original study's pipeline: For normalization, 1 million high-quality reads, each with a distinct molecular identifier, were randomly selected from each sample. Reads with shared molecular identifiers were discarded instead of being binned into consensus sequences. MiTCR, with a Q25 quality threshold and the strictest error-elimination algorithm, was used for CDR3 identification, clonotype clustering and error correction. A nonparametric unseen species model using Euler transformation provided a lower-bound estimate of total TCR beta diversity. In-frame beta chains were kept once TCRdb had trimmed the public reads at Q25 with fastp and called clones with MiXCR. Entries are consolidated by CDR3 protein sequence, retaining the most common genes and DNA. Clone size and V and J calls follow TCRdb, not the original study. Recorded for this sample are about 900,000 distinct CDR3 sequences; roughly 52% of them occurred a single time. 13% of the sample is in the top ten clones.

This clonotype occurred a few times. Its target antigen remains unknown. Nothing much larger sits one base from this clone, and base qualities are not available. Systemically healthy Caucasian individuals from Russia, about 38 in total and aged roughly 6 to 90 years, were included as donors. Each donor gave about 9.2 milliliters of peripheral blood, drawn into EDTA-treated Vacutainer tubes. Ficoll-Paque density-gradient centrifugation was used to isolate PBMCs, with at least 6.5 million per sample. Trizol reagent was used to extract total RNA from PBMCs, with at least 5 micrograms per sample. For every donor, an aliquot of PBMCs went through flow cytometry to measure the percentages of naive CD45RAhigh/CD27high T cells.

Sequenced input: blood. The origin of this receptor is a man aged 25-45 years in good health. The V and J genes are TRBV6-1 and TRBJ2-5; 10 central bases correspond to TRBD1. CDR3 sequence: CASSGGTGALQETQYF. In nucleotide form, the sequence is TGTGCCAGCAGTGGAGGGACAGGGGCCCTCCAAGAGACCCAGTACTTC.